The present TCR beta chain was sequenced within a study of T cell responses to AZD1222 COVID-19 vaccine. V was clipped by 2 bases and J by 10 bases, with 12 bases between them. This CDR3 has 14 residues. Per the germline V gene, CDR1 is SEHNR and CDR2 is FQNEAQ (reference sequence). The table came from immunoSEQ multiplex PCR; TCRdb's copy has only in-frame clones and leaves some out. The data contain some 56,000 clones, 80% to 90% of them singletons. This chain joins TRBV7-9 and TRBJ1-6, with D uncertain. This clonotype was obtained from an adult in good health. Sequencing was performed on peripheral blood, taken on day 0 of AZD1222 vaccination. The CDR3 DNA sequence: TGTGCCAGCAGCTTACCTGGGAAGGGCTCACCCCTCCACTTT. Protein product: CASSLPGKGSPLHF.